This TCR beta chain was profiled in a study of radiotherapy plus CTLA-4 blockade in lung cancer. Study-level results: In blood, tumor-derived TCR clones expanded after radiotherapy plus ipilimumab.

This clone was seen only a few times. The target antigen is unknown. The V gene's germline CDR1 is SGHAT and CDR2 FQNNGV. This CDR3 is built from 19 residues. The V gene end was trimmed by 0 bases and the J gene end by 3 bases; junction bases not matched to a gene: 13. People whose metastatic non-small-cell lung cancer was chemo-refractory got focal radiation along with CTLA-4 blockade by ipilimumab. Clones were read by immunoSEQ multiplex PCR, and TCRdb kept only the in-frame ones, dropping some. The sample carries about 45,000 clones, 63% recorded once. The receptor's source is a human donor with non-small cell lung cancer who had a partial response to radiotherapy plus ipilimumab. The V and J genes are TRBV11-2 and TRBJ1-2; 10 positions agree with TRBD1. The input for sequencing was peripheral blood, taken from a patient treated with radiotherapy plus ipilimumab. The CDR3 sequence: CASSLDRDRGHAVYYGYTF. CDR3 DNA sequence: TGTGCCAGCAGCTTAGATCGGGACAGGGGACACGCGGTCTACTATGGCTACACCTTC.